The 26 T cell receptor beta chains below were found in one sample sequenced in a study of long-term antiretroviral therapy in people with HIV (dated by TCRdb to 2022 to 2024). Sequencing of the TRB variable region was done with the immunoSEQ hsTCRB v3.0 assay at survey level resolution. Not all clones reach the TCRdb copy of this immuneACCESS table, which keeps in-frame sequences only. Checked studies attribute under half of the gap to unresolved V genes and leave the rest unexplained. This sample gives about 30,000 clones in total; 80% to 90% of them show up just once. Jointly, the top ten make up around 4.6% of the sample. The specimen was unsorted PBMCs, collected just under 2.9 years before starting antiretroviral therapy. Every receptor here comes from a woman aged 25 to 45 with HIV.

J is TRBJ1-1 and V is TRBV4-1; D is unresolved. Trimming removed 3 bases at V and 1 base at J, with 18 bases between. CDR1 and CDR2 (germline): MGHRA, YSYEKL. The CDR3 is made up of 17 amino acids. CDR3 in amino acids: CASSHPQGAGKNTEAFF. CDR3 coding DNA: TGCGCCAGCAGCCACCCTCAAGGAGCGGGAAAGAACACTGAAGCTTTCTTT.

The table lists this clone with a few counts. The J gene is TRBJ2-1, the V gene TRBV15; D is ambiguous. The CDR3 has 12 residues. Trimming took off 0 bases at V and 12 bases at J, with 9 bases between the two ends. Germline-derived CDR1 and CDR2 are LNHNV and YYDKDF (reference sequence). CDR3 DNA sequence: TGTGCCACCAGCAGAGACTTTAGTACGCAGTTCTTC. Its protein is CATSRDFSTQFF.

The chain combines TRBV6-5 with TRBJ1-1; 11 bases are a match to TRBD1. This CDR3 has 15 amino acids. J lost 1 base, V lost 6 bases, and 4 bases had no gene match. Looked up from germline, CDR1 is MNHEY and CDR2 is SVGAGI. The CDR3 protein is CASRGTGGRNTEAFF. The CDR3, as DNA: TGTGCCAGCAGGGGGACAGGGGGTAGGAACACTGAAGCTTTCTTT.

The V and J genes are TRBV9 and TRBJ1-2; a weak D match, TRBD1 (6 bases). CDR3 length: 15 residues. The germline CDR1 and CDR2 sequences are SGDLS and YYNGEE. Trimming removed 3 bases at V and 0 bases at J, with 12 bases between. The CDR3 spells CASSGPGQSNYGYTF. CDR3 DNA sequence: TGTGCCAGCAGCGGGCCCGGACAGTCTAACTATGGCTACACCTTC.

This clone was seen more than once but under ten times. V is TRBV6-1 and J is TRBJ1-2; D is possibly TRBD1 (6 bases). This CDR3 region has 15 residues. With 4 bases removed from V and 3 bases from J, the gap between germline ends came to 15 bases. Germline values: CDR1 MNHNS, CDR2 SASEGT. This chain's CDR3 is CASSARGAGDYGYTF. The CDR3 DNA reads as TGTGCCAGCAGTGCGCGGGGGGCTGGAGACTATGGCTACACCTTC.

The rearrangement uses TRBV19 and TRBJ1-1; the match to TRBD1 covers 12 bases. This CDR3 has 14 amino acids. CDR1 LNHDA and CDR2 SQIVND come from the germline V gene (reference sequence). Trimming removed 3 bases from V and 8 bases from J; junction bases left unmatched: 4. The CDR3 loop reads CASSMSGTGGEAFF. In DNA form, the CDR3 reads TGTGCCAGTAGTATGTCCGGGACAGGGGGCGAAGCTTTCTTT.

By proportion, this clone is medium-sized. The rearrangement joins TRBV6-1 to TRBJ1-3; D call uncertain. The ends were cut back, 3 bases at V and 0 bases at J, with 9 bases in the middle. The CDR3 consists of 15 residues. From germline, CDR1 is MNHNS and CDR2 SASEGT. The CDR3 here is CASSETSDSGNTIYF. CDR3 coding DNA: TGTGCCAGCAGTGAGACATCGGACTCTGGAAACACCATATATTTT.

The chain combines TRBV6-5 with TRBJ2-2; possibly TRBD1 for D (6 bases). Germline V lookup: CDR1 MNHEY, CDR2 SVGAGI. The CDR3 sequence is 16 residues long. Trimming took 0 bases from V and 5 from J, leaving 13 bases between them. CDR3 bases: TGTGCCAGCAGTTACTCCTTACAGGGAACTACCGGGGAGCTGTTTTTT. Translation gives CASSYSLQGTTGELFF.

The chain is built from TRBV7-8 and TRBJ1-1; 7 bases are a match to TRBD1. The J segment lost 5 bases and the V segment lost 2 bases, leaving 8 bases of the junction unmatched. The CDR3 is 15 amino acids. CDR1 and CDR2 from the germline V gene are SGHVS and FQNEAQ. CDR3 DNA sequence: TGTGCCAGCAGCTTACAGGGGGTGGTAGGGACTGAAGCTTTCTTT. Protein product: CASSLQGVVGTEAFF.

This clone appeared once. CDR3 in DNA: TGCGCCAGCAGTCTAGCGGGGGGGGATATAAATGAGCAGTTCTTC. Translating it yields CASSLAGGDINEQFF. This chain joins TRBV4-1 and TRBJ2-1, with TRBD2 matching over 12 bases. CDR1 MGHRA and CDR2 YSYEKL come from the germline V gene. The CDR3 loop spans 15 amino acids. Losses at the gene ends were 6 bases for V and 7 bases for J; bases not matched to a gene: 7.

The chain recombines TRBV29-1 with TRBJ1-2, with D perhaps TRBD1 (5 bases). Trimming shortened V by 2 bases and J by 7 bases, and 14 bases separated the two germline ends. Germline CDR1 SQVTM, CDR2 ANQGSEA. This CDR3 is built from 13 residues. CDR3 sequence: CSVEKPLRGGYTF. The CDR3 bases are TGCAGCGTTGAAAAACCCCTGAGGGGTGGCTACACCTTC.

This clone was picked up a small number of times. V gene TRBV5-8 combines with J gene TRBJ2-2, with D maybe TRBD1 (6 bases). This CDR3 has 15 amino acids. With 6 bases removed from V and 5 bases from J, the gap between germline ends came to 17 bases. Germline V gene lookup returns CDR1 SGHTS and CDR2 YDEGEE. CDR3 amino acids: CASIQITGYTGELFF. The DNA for the CDR3 is TGTGCCAGCATTCAGATTACAGGGTATACCGGGGAGCTGTTTTTT.

This chain joins TRBV5-1 and TRBJ2-3, with D hard to call. The CDR3 loop spans 14 amino acids. Germline CDR1 SGHRS, CDR2 YFSETQ. Between the trimmed V and J ends, which lost 0 bases and 2 bases, there was a span of 7 bases. CDR3 loop: CASSLVSVTDTQYF. Written as DNA, the CDR3 is TGCGCCAGCAGCTTGGTTTCAGTCACAGATACGCAGTATTTT.

The chain is built from TRBV5-1 and TRBJ2-7, with a possible D match to TRBD1 (5 bases). Between the trimmed V and J ends, which lost 2 bases and 6 bases, there was a span of 12 bases. Germline V CDR1 and CDR2: SGHRS, YFSETQ. The CDR3 consists of 13 residues. The CDR3 spells CASSLATGSEQYV. The CDR3 DNA sequence: TGCGCCAGCAGCTTAGCAACAGGAAGCGAGCAGTACGTC.

This clone came up once. The chain is built from TRBV5-1 and TRBJ1-5; 7 nucleotides align to TRBD1. V lost 0 bases and J lost 7; bases outside the gene matches: 10. The germline gives CDR1 SGHRS, CDR2 YFSETQ. CDR3 length equals 16 residues. This CDR3 reads CASSLEGGQSGQPQHF. CDR3 nucleotide sequence: TGCGCCAGCAGCTTGGAAGGGGGCCAGAGTGGGCAGCCCCAGCATTTT. Together with reference TRBV5-1 and TRBJ1-5, the CDR3 gives the full variable domain: KAGVTQTPRYLIKTRGQQVTLSCSPISGHRSVSWYQQTPGQGLQFLFEYFSETQRNKGNFPGRFSGRQFSNSRSEMNVSTLELGDSALYLCASSLEGGQSGQPQHFGDGTRLSIL.

This rearrangement joins TRBV5-1 to TRBJ2-1; no firm D call. Trimming pared 2 bases from V and 2 bases from J, leaving 8 bases between. The V gene's germline CDR1 is SGHRS and CDR2 YFSETQ. The CDR3 length is 14 residues. CDR3 DNA sequence: TGCGCCAGCAGCTTTAACAGAGCCTACAATGAGCAGTTCTTC. Encoded protein: CASSFNRAYNEQFF.

This clone occurred once. The chain couples TRBV10-2 to TRBJ2-7, with 8 bases that match TRBD2. CDR3 length: 16 amino acids. Trimming at V came to 3 bases and at J to 4 bases, leaving 11 bases not matched to a gene. CDR1 WSHSY and CDR2 SAAADI come from the germline V gene. CDR3 DNA sequence: TGCGCCAGCAGTGACTGGGCCAGCGGGGGCTCTTACGAGCAGTACTTC. Its protein is CASSDWASGGSYEQYF.

The chain recombines TRBV6-5 with TRBJ1-3; D is uncertain. This CDR3 spans 13 amino acids. The V end was cut by 7 bases, the J end by 6 bases, with 13 bases between. Germline CDR1 MNHEY, CDR2 SVGAGI. As DNA, the CDR3 is TGTGCCAGCAAGTCGGTATCGCCAAACACCATATATTTT. Translated: CASKSVSPNTIYF.

This chain links TRBV5-1 with TRBJ2-3; D is ambiguous. The CDR3 runs to 14 residues. Germline loops: CDR1 SGHRS, CDR2 YFSETQ. V was trimmed by 2 bases and J by 1 base, leaving 8 bases between them. The DNA of the CDR3 is TGCGCCAGCAGCTTAGGGCAGCGCACAGATACGCAGTATTTT. This translates into CASSLGQRTDTQYF.

The genes are TRBV5-1 and TRBJ1-6; a weak D match, TRBD1 (5 bases). The length of the CDR3 is 13 residues. Germline assignment: CDR1 SGHRS and CDR2 YFSETQ. The V end lost 7 bases, the J end lost 10 bases, and 15 bases lay between the germline ends. The CDR3 nucleotides read TGCGCCAGCGCGGGGGGGTTTGGATCACCCCTCCACTTT. It codes for CASAGGFGSPLHF.

The chain recombines TRBV12-5 with TRBJ2-3; D gene unclear. The V and J ends lost 5 bases and 2 bases respectively, with 20 bases between them. The CDR3 sequence is 17 residues long. The germline V gene has CDR1 LGHNT and CDR2 FRNRAP. The CDR3 loop reads CASGPRTETLTTDTQYF. The CDR3, as DNA: TGTGCTAGTGGTCCGAGGACCGAGACCTTGACCACAGATACGCAGTATTTT.

The chain employs TRBV5-8 and TRBJ1-1; D gene unclear. Trimming removed 0 bases at V and 1 base at J, with 7 bases between. CDR1 is SGHTS and CDR2 is YDEGEE in the germline V gene. The CDR3 runs to 14 residues. CDR3 in DNA: TGTGCCAGCAGCTTGGGGCAGAGGAACACTGAAGCTTTCTTT. Translation: CASSLGQRNTEAFF. The full variable domain, in which reference TRBV5-8 and TRBJ1-1 provide the parts outside the CDR3, is EAGVTQSPTHLIKTRGQQATLRCSPISGHTSVYWYQQALGLGLQFLLWYDEGEERNRGNFPPRFSGRQFPNYSSELNVNALELEDSALYLCASSLGQRNTEAFFGQGTRLTVV.

V usage is TRBV25-1 and J usage is TRBJ1-3, with D hard to call. The CDR3 loop spans 15 amino acids. Trimming shortened V by 2 bases and J by 0 bases, and 8 bases separated the two germline ends. In germline, CDR1 is MGHDK, CDR2 SYGVNS. The CDR3, as DNA: TGTGCCAGCAGTGAAGCCAGGTACTCTGGAAACACCATATATTTT. This sequence encodes CASSEARYSGNTIYF.

The chain links TRBV10-2 to TRBJ1-5; D is uncertain. Between the trimmed V and J ends, which lost 6 bases and 5 bases, there was a span of 11 bases. The CDR3 is made up of 13 amino acids. Germline CDR1 reads WSHSY; CDR2 reads SAAADI. CDR3 DNA: TGCGCCAGCAGCGACACCGGAGATCAGCCCCAGCATTTT. This encodes CASSDTGDQPQHF.

A single count supports this clone. V usage is TRBV4-1 and J usage is TRBJ2-3; 8 positions match TRBD1. V lost 1 base to trimming and J lost 1 base; unmatched junction nucleotides: 7. The CDR3 loop spans 17 amino acids. The germline CDR1 and CDR2 sequences are MGHRA and YSYEKL. Here the CDR3 DNA reads TGCGCCAGCAGCCAAGGGGCCCCGGGACAGGGCACAGATACGCAGTATTTT. Translated, it gives CASSQGAPGQGTDTQYF.

The chain links TRBV6-5 to TRBJ1-2, with TRBD1 matching 7 bases. The germline gives CDR1 MNHEY, CDR2 SVGAGI. The CDR3 consists of 14 residues. Trimming removed 6 bases from V and 8 bases from J; junction bases left unmatched: 12. This CDR3 is CASSSKTGKVGYTF. CDR3 DNA: TGTGCCAGCAGCTCCAAGACAGGGAAGGTGGGCTACACCTTC.